This passage covers 24 T cell receptor beta chains from one sample sequenced in a study of control samples from healthy donors and cancer patients. Measured with immunoSEQ multiplex PCR; TCRdb has only the in-frame clones, and not every one. The sample carries 150,000 to 200,000 clones, 91% recorded once. The sequencing input was blood. Source of these receptors: a woman aged 35 to 49 in good health.

This clone has just one count. J is TRBJ1-6 and V is TRBV2; D perhaps matches TRBD1 (6 bases). The CDR3 covers 14 residues. The ends were cut back, 5 bases at V and 8 bases at J, with 13 bases in the middle. Looked up from germline, CDR1 is SNHLY and CDR2 is FYNNEI. The chain's CDR3 is CASSRLRGDSPLHF. For the CDR3, the DNA is TGTGCCAGCAGTCGACTCAGGGGAGATTCACCCCTCCACTTT.

The chain uses TRBV11-2 and TRBJ1-1; D is unclear. The germline V gene has CDR1 SGHAT and CDR2 FQNNGV. The CDR3 extends over 15 amino acids. V was shortened by 3 bases and J by 1 base, with 12 bases between the two germline ends. The CDR3 DNA is TGTGCCAGCAGCTTCTTAGGATGGGAGAACACTGAAGCTTTCTTT. Its protein product is CASSFLGWENTEAFF.

Concerning this clone itself: This sample also contains other DNA sequences that code for the same CDR3. The genes are TRBV11-2 and TRBJ1-1, with D uncertain. V was shortened by 1 base and J by 1 base, with 4 bases between the two germline ends. Per germline, CDR1 SGHAT and CDR2 FQNNGV. The CDR3 contains 13 residues. DNA of the CDR3: TGTGCCAGCAGCTTAGGTGCGAACACTGAAGCTTTCTTT. Its protein product is CASSLGANTEAFF.

The gene calls are TRBV2 and TRBJ2-5; either TRBD1 or TRBD2 may fit D (6 bases each). The length of the CDR3 is 13 residues. Between the trimmed V and J ends, which lost 6 bases and 4 bases, there was a span of 12 bases. Germline V gives CDR1 SNHLY, CDR2 FYNNEI. CDR3 residues: CASRTQGGETQYF. The CDR3 nucleotides read TGTGCCAGCAGGACACAGGGAGGAGAGACCCAGTACTTC.

About this clone: The junction departs from the called germline gene at one end, perhaps through a read error. This rearrangement joins TRBV19 to TRBJ1-1; D unclear. The CDR3 length is 14 residues. Germline values: CDR1 LNHDA, CDR2 SQIVND (reference sequence). DNA of the CDR3: TGTGCCAGTAGAATAGGGAGAAGTGACACTGAAGCTTTCTTT. Residues: CASRIGRSDTEAFF.

The J gene is TRBJ2-2, the V gene TRBV3-1 (or the pseudogene TRBV3-2), with D unresolved. CDR3 length: 12 amino acids. With 7 bases removed from V and 3 bases from J, the gap between germline ends came to 6 bases. From germline, CDR1 is LGHDT and CDR2 YNNKEL (reference sequence). The CDR3 sequence is CASTSYTGELFF. The DNA of the CDR3 is TGTGCCAGCACCTCGTACACCGGGGAGCTGTTTTTT.

J is TRBJ1-2 and V is TRBV21-1. TRBV21-1 is recorded as a pseudogene. This CDR3 has 11 residues. The CDR3 here is CASSTGGGYTF. The DNA of the CDR3 is TGTGCCAGCAGCACGGGGGGGGGCTACACCTTC.

The CDR3 sequence is CASSLEWTEAFF. CDR3 nucleotide sequence: TGTGCCAGCAGCTTGGAGTGGACAGAGGCTTTCTTT. The rearrangement links TRBV5-5 to TRBJ1-1, with D perhaps matching TRBD1 (6 bases). Between the trimmed V and J ends, which lost 0 bases and 11 bases, there was a span of 11 bases. The CDR3 extends over 12 amino acids. CDR1 and CDR2 from the germline V gene are SGHKS and YYEKEE (reference sequence). Full variable domain (remainder filled in from reference TRBV5-5 and TRBJ1-1): DAGVTQSPTHLIKTRGQQVTLRCSPISGHKSVSWYQQVLGQGPQFIFQYYEKEERGRGNFPDRFSARQFPNYSSELNVNALLLGDSALYLCASSLEWTEAFFGQGTRLTVV.

This clone was observed a handful of times. The gene calls are TRBV2 and TRBJ2-7; 8 bases match TRBD1. The CDR3 runs to 14 residues. After removal of 1 base from V and 3 bases from J, the junction contained 2 bases not matched to a gene. Germline CDR1 SNHLY, CDR2 FYNNEI. This CDR3 reads CASSEDRGDYEQYF. The CDR3 nucleotides read TGTGCCAGCAGTGAAGACAGGGGGGACTACGAGCAGTACTTC.

This rearrangement joins TRBV12-3 or TRBV12-4 to TRBJ1-1; the D gene is possibly TRBD1 (5 bases). Trimming left V 2 bases short and J 4 bases short, with 8 bases between. The CDR3 spans 13 residues. This CDR3 is CASSLRGGTEAFF. In DNA form, the CDR3 reads TGTGCCAGCAGTTTACGGGGGGGCACTGAAGCTTTCTTT.

CDR3 sequence (DNA): TGTGCCAGCAGTACCCGGGGGGATACTCATATAGGTATTTCTAGTGGCTACACCTTC. Protein product: CASSTRGDTHIGISSGYTF. This chain links TRBV27 with TRBJ1-2, with a possible D match to TRBD1 (5 bases). Trimming took 5 bases from V and 7 from J, leaving 32 bases between them. The CDR3 has 19 amino acids. Per germline, CDR1 MNHEY and CDR2 SMNVEV (reference sequence).

V usage is TRBV15 and J usage is TRBJ2-6; D not resolved. Germline V lookup: CDR1 LNHNV, CDR2 YYDKDF (reference sequence). The CDR3 length is 15 residues. Deletions cut 2 bases from V and 0 bases from J, with 5 bases between. The DNA of the CDR3 is TGTGCCACCAGCAGAAGGAACTCTGGGGCCAACGTCCTGACTTTC. This translates into CATSRRNSGANVLTF.

The gene calls are TRBV25-1 and TRBJ1-2, with no clear D. CDR1 and CDR2 (germline): MGHDK, SYGVNS. The length of the CDR3 is 10 residues. V lost 4 bases and J lost 8, with 5 bases in between. The CDR3 DNA is TGTGCCAGCAGTGGCCAAGGCTACACCTTC. Translating gives CASSGQGYTF.

The genes are TRBV5-5 and TRBJ1-3, with D maybe TRBD1 (5 bases). Trimming shortened V by 4 bases and J by 3 bases, and 14 bases separated the two germline ends. Germline CDR1 is SGHKS and CDR2 is YYEKEE (reference sequence). This CDR3 contains 15 residues. CDR3 nucleotide sequence: TGTGCCAGCAGCCAGGGACCAAATCATGGAAACACCATATATTTT. This sequence encodes CASSQGPNHGNTIYF.

This clone was seen a few times. V usage is TRBV2 and J usage is TRBJ1-5; 7 bases match TRBD1. The CDR3 is made up of 15 amino acids. Germline V gene lookup returns CDR1 SNHLY and CDR2 FYNNEI. J lost 1 base, V lost 5 bases, and 5 bases had no gene match. DNA for the CDR3: TGTGCCAGCAGTCCTGGGACAGCAAGCAATCAGCCCCAGCATTTT. Amino acids: CASSPGTASNQPQHF.

The chain recombines TRBV5-1 with TRBJ2-1; the match to TRBD2 covers 8 bases. V trimming: 0 bases; J trimming: 1 base; junction bases outside the gene matches: 3. Germline CDR1 SGHRS, CDR2 YFSETQ. There are 16 residues in the CDR3. The DNA of the CDR3 is TGCGCCAGCAGCTTGGTACCGGGGGGGTCCTACAATGAGCAGTTCTTC. Translated: CASSLVPGGSYNEQFF.

The chain links TRBV3-1 (or the pseudogene TRBV3-2) to TRBJ1-2; D is undetermined. Germline values: CDR1 LGHDT, CDR2 YNNKEL (reference sequence). This CDR3 has 11 residues. The ends were cut back, 5 bases at V and 8 bases at J, with 9 bases in the middle. The CDR3 reads CASSNLRGYTF. As DNA, the CDR3 is TGTGCCAGCAGCAATCTGCGAGGCTACACCTTC.

The chain carries TRBV6-4 and TRBJ1-2, with D unresolved. Germline CDR1 reads MRHNA; CDR2 reads SNTAGT. The V gene lost 3 bases and the J gene lost 1 base, with 6 bases spanning the gap. This CDR3 has 13 residues. This chain's CDR3 is CASSEGVNYGYTF. The CDR3 nucleotides are TGTGCCAGCAGTGAAGGTGTTAACTATGGCTACACCTTC.

This sequence joins TRBV27 and TRBJ1-1; a possible D gene is TRBD1 (5 bases). Germline V lookup: CDR1 MNHEY, CDR2 SMNVEV (reference sequence). V was pared by 0 bases and J by 3 bases, with 8 bases between. This CDR3 has 14 residues. The DNA of the CDR3 is TGTGCCAGCAGTTTATCTCGGGGACACACTGAAGCTTTCTTT. The encoded protein is CASSLSRGHTEAFF.

The chain is built from TRBV3-1 (or the pseudogene TRBV3-2) and TRBJ2-7; TRBD1 aligns across 8 bases. Germline CDR1 reads LGHDT; CDR2 reads YNNKEL (reference sequence). The trim removed 4 bases at V and 4 bases at J, leaving 3 bases unmatched. The CDR3 covers 13 residues. CDR3 amino acids: CASSPWTGYEQYF. The CDR3 DNA follows: TGTGCCAGCAGCCCGTGGACAGGGTACGAGCAGTACTTC.

The DNA for the CDR3 is TGTGCCAGCAGCCAAGCAGACAGGGGGTACAATGAGCAGTTCTTC. Translation gives CASSQADRGYNEQFF. The chain links TRBV4-2 to TRBJ2-1, with 9 bases identical to TRBD1. Germline V CDR1 and CDR2: LGHNA, YNFKEQ. The CDR3 sequence is 15 residues long. V lost 1 base, J lost 4 bases, and 2 bases stayed unmatched.

The chain has TRBV9 and TRBJ1-1; TRBD1 matches at 8 bases. Germline V gene sequence: CDR1 SGDLS, CDR2 YYNGEE. The CDR3 covers 15 residues. V lost 2 bases to trimming and J lost 0 bases; unmatched junction nucleotides: 3. CDR3 nucleotides: TGTGCCAGCAGCGTCCAGGGGGCTATGAACACTGAAGCTTTCTTT. Amino acid sequence: CASSVQGAMNTEAFF.

The chain combines TRBV6-5 with TRBJ2-5; D remains ambiguous. CDR1 and CDR2 (germline): MNHEY, SVGAGI. The CDR3 length is 12 residues. V lost 7 bases, J lost 5 bases, and 11 bases lay in between. CDR3 coding DNA: TGTGCCAGCACCTCAAACGGGGAGACCCAGTACTTC. Protein product: CASTSNGETQYF.

This sequence joins TRBV5-4 and TRBJ2-5, with a tentative D call TRBD2 (6 bases). V lost 3 bases, J lost 5 bases, and 14 bases lay in between. Germline loops: CDR1 SGHNT, CDR2 YYREEE (reference sequence). The CDR3 sequence is 14 residues long. CDR3 amino acids: CASSYWDSWETQYF. In DNA form, the CDR3 reads TGTGCCAGCAGCTATTGGGACTCGTGGGAGACCCAGTACTTC.